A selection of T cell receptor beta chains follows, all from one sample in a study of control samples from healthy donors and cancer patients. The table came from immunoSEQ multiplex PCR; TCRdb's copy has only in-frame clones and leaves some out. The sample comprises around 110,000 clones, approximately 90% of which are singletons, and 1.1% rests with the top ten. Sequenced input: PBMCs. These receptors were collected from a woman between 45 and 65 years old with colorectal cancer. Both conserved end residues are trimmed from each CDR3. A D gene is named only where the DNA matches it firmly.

CDR3 protein: ASSLEGGWETQY; D gene: NA; J gene: TRBJ2-5; V gene: TRBV5-1
CDR3 protein: ASSEPGTGGNEQF; D gene: TRBD1; J gene: TRBJ2-1; V gene: TRBV10-1
CDR3 protein: ASSQAGPFERGRLNTEAF; D gene: TRBD1; J gene: TRBJ1-1; V gene: TRBV4-1
CDR3 protein: ASTPSSGYGYT; D gene: NA; J gene: TRBJ1-2; V gene: TRBV12-3/TRBV12-4
CDR3 protein: ATSSSLVEFDSYQPQH; D gene: NA; J gene: TRBJ1-5; V gene: TRBV15
CDR3 protein: SASLAGRQGEQF; D gene: TRBD2; J gene: TRBJ2-1; V gene: TRBV20-1
CDR3 protein: ASSQEQGGTEAF; D gene: NA; J gene: TRBJ1-1; V gene: TRBV14
CDR3 protein: ASSLGGASYEQY; D gene: NA; J gene: TRBJ2-7; V gene: TRBV7-2
CDR3 protein: ASSPNLASGANVLT; D gene: NA; J gene: TRBJ2-6; V gene: TRBV14
CDR3 protein: ASSYGHLEQF; D gene: NA; J gene: TRBJ2-1; V gene: TRBV6-2/TRBV6-3
CDR3 protein: AISGRGGGTDTQY; D gene: TRBD2; J gene: TRBJ2-3; V gene: TRBV10-3
CDR3 protein: ASTFGGSYTGELF; D gene: NA; J gene: TRBJ2-2; V gene: TRBV4-2
CDR3 protein: ASSLDWEGSSYEQY; D gene: NA; J gene: TRBJ2-7; V gene: TRBV7-2
CDR3 protein: ASVRQGGDWNTEAF; D gene: TRBD1; J gene: TRBJ1-1; V gene: TRBV5-1
CDR3 protein: ASSARLSTLNEQF; D gene: NA; J gene: TRBJ2-1; V gene: TRBV9
CDR3 protein: ASSLVGRRVGTDTQY; D gene: NA; J gene: TRBJ2-3; V gene: TRBV11-2
CDR3 protein: ASAFPWGSGNTDTQY; D gene: TRBD2; J gene: TRBJ2-3; V gene: TRBV9
CDR3 protein: ASSLGLAGAYNEQF; D gene: TRBD2; J gene: TRBJ2-1; V gene: TRBV5-4
CDR3 protein: ASSLMPLAGGQNGSLAKNIQY; D gene: TRBD2; J gene: TRBJ2-4; V gene: TRBV4-2
CDR3 protein: ASSLRVAETQY; D gene: NA; J gene: TRBJ2-5; V gene: TRBV12-3/TRBV12-4
CDR3 protein: ASSATRDFPYEQY; D gene: NA; J gene: TRBJ2-7; V gene: TRBV6-2/TRBV6-3
CDR3 protein: ASKEGRGYEQY; D gene: NA; J gene: TRBJ2-7; V gene: TRBV19
CDR3 protein: ASSELAGGEQY; D gene: TRBD1; J gene: TRBJ2-7; V gene: TRBV6-1
CDR3 protein: ASSAREDSPLH; D gene: NA; J gene: TRBJ1-6; V gene: TRBV25-1
CDR3 protein: ASTTTRAHQDSNQPQH; D gene: NA; J gene: TRBJ1-5; V gene: TRBV19
CDR3 protein: ASSLNGYT; D gene: NA; J gene: TRBJ1-2; V gene: TRBV28
CDR3 protein: ATSDQRGLETQY; D gene: TRBD1; J gene: TRBJ2-5; V gene: TRBV24-1
CDR3 protein: ASSTDRGNEQF; D gene: TRBD1; J gene: TRBJ2-1; V gene: TRBV19
CDR3 protein: ASSHGRGAYNQPQH; D gene: NA; J gene: TRBJ1-5; V gene: TRBV3-1/TRBV3-2